The clone carrying this T cell receptor (beta chain) has only one observation. Its antigen is unknown. Specified time point: week 23, last vaccination. The study gave 300 ug of mutant IDH1 20-mer peptide per vaccine dose, with topical imiquimod. The sample belongs to a study of a mutant IDH1 vaccine in newly diagnosed glioma. As for the study in general: Patients were started on vaccination 4-6 weeks after radiotherapy alone, or with temozolomide cycles.

Germline V lookup: CDR1 SGHVS, CDR2 FNYEAQ. The CDR3 loop spans 13 amino acids. V was clipped by 5 bases and J by 8 bases; unmatched bases: 8. General study points: With respect to changes in top peripheral T cell clonotypes, pseudoprogression seemed unrelated.

Here immunoSEQ multiplex PCR was the method, and the copy in TCRdb shows in-frame clones only, minus some. The sample lists roughly 60,000 clones; roughly 84% were seen once. Sequenced material: PBMCs, taken from a glioma patient whose treatment included an IDH1 peptide vaccine. This receptor was identified in a man younger than 40 with glioma. The chain carries TRBV7-6 and TRBJ1-2; 7 bases line up with TRBD1. CDR3 DNA sequence: TGTGCCAGCAGCATCACAGGGGCGGGGGGCTACACCTTC. Amino acids: CASSITGAGGYTF.